This T cell receptor beta chain stems from a study of blood T cells in healthy people across ages (dated by TCRdb to 2013 to 2016). Regarding the research as a whole: In model experiments, roughly one uniquely barcoded TCR beta cDNA molecule per two T cells was captured by template switching. For two donors (one aged 18 to 30 and one aged 80 or older), the study analyzed two additional independent replicas of 1 million unique cDNA reads from the same blood draw. The study measured age-related changes in TCR beta repertoire diversity using deep sequencing normalized with unique cDNA molecular identifiers. Donors were grouped into four age groups: young (average 16 years), middle-aged (less than 40), aged (about 60) and long-lived (just over 80). Broad study findings and their caveats: Donor CMV infection status was unknown, potentially confounding age-related changes in expanded clonotypes. The long-lived group showed more naive CD4+ T cells, fewer expanded clones and increased TCR diversity than the aged group, suggesting age selection. The percentage of naive T cells measured by flow cytometry correlated strongly with observed TCR beta diversity. Since profiling was done on bulk unsorted PBMCs, naive and antigen-experienced compartments could not be conclusively compared. As age increased, observed TCR beta diversity per million T cells dropped in a roughly linear way, and a significant reduction was already evident by age about 40. Estimates of total diversity based on one million sequenced T cells were regarded as lower bounds and as underestimates.

The donors were roughly 39 Caucasian individuals from Russia, aged roughly 6 to 100 years, who were systemically healthy. Approximately 11 milliliters of peripheral blood were drawn from each donor into EDTA-treated Vacutainer tubes. Ficoll-Paque density-gradient centrifugation was used to isolate PBMCs, with at least 6.5 million obtained per sample. Total RNA was extracted from PBMCs with Trizol reagent, with at least 5 micrograms obtained per sample. For every donor, an aliquot of PBMCs went through flow cytometry to measure the percentages of naive CD45RAhigh/CD27high T cells. The germline V gene gives CDR1 as MDHEN and CDR2 as SYDVKM. The V end loses 2 bases and the J end loses 8 bases, and a stretch of 6 bases separates them. Including cysteine and phenylalanine, the CDR3 has 11 amino acids. Only CDR3 DNA remains: 33 bases, in frame from the first base. This clonotype was recorded a few times. It lacks a known antigen. There are no base qualities to consult, and no much larger clone falls within one base.

Receptors were amplified or captured by 5' RACE. The instrument given in TCRdb is Illumina HiSeq 2500. A second PCR of 7 to 11 cycles was performed with a sample-barcoded 5' primer and a J-beta primer mix. A unique molecular identifier was introduced onto each TCR beta cDNA molecule by a template-switch 5' adaptor carrying 12 random nucleotides. Each sample yielded at least 3 million CDR3-containing paired-end reads. The Mint cDNA synthesis kit, primed by a TRBC-specific oligonucleotide, was used to synthesize first-strand cDNA from all RNA. Following uracil-DNA glycosylase treatment, a first 18-cycle PCR with universal primers M1SS and BC2_uni_R was performed on all cDNA. In the authors' own workflow: For normalization, 1 million high-quality reads were randomly selected from each sample, with every read carrying a distinct molecular identifier. Reads with shared molecular identifiers were discarded instead of being binned into consensus sequences. MiTCR, set to a Q25 quality threshold and the strictest error-elimination algorithm, was used for CDR3 identification, clonotype clustering and error correction. A nonparametric unseen species model using Euler transformation provided a lower-bound estimate of total TCR beta diversity. TCRdb cleaned the public reads at Q25 with fastp, built clones with MiXCR and kept in-frame beta chains. All rows with the same CDR3 protein become a single entry with the most common DNA and genes. What appears here as the V and J calls and clone size reflects TCRdb's work, not the paper's. The sample records 750,000 to 950,000 distinct CDR3 sequences, 25% to 35% of which are singletons. The ten largest clones take up 10% to 13% of the sample.

These same data were also listed under a study on T cells of mothers and their children. The second study's paper adds: Nine systemically healthy Caucasian individuals, comprising three mothers and their six children, were included as donors. cDNA synthesis used all of the extracted RNA, with about 1.5 ug of RNA in each 15 ul reaction. In the second PCR, sample barcodes and 2-4 random nucleotides were introduced via the M1S primer. Over 8 million TCR beta CDR3 reads were obtained for each mother, and some 3.1 million reads were obtained for each child. Thymic selection shapes the output of TCR recombination in a similar way in related and unrelated pairs, and inherited differences have a minor effect. Normalized repertoire overlap was always slightly but never significantly higher in related than unrelated mother-child pairs. Persistent microchimeric T cell clones were not detected, at a sensitivity of 85 to 100 clones per million clonotypes. In the study, deep NGS was used to compare the TCR beta repertoires of mothers and children, and features distinguishing related mother-child pairs from unrelated individuals were sought. On average, the children were around 11 +/- 4 years old, while the mothers were about 37 +/- 4 years old. After adapters were ligated using NEBNext reagents, the libraries underwent 100+100 nt paired-end sequencing on an Illumina HiSeq 2000. To avoid cross-contamination, the mother libraries and the child libraries were prepared a month apart and sequenced in separate runs. For each donor, between about 500,000 and 2,200,000 distinct TCR beta clonotypes were identified. Naive TCR beta clonotypes were estimated from low-frequency clonotypes matched to each donor's FACS-determined naive share, without sorting.

The sequencing sample was made of blood. Rearrangement joined TRBV28 to TRBJ1-2; a confident D gene designation cannot be given. The sequence was collected from a woman in her thirties or forties in good health. The CDR3 corresponds to CASSLKGGYTF. In nucleotide form, the sequence is TGTGCCAGCAGTTTAAAGGGAGGCTACACCTTC.